The next 32 T cell receptor beta chains were all read from a single sample in a study of blood T cell repertoires in COVID-19. The method was immunoSEQ multiplex PCR; TCRdb's version includes in-frame clones alone and lacks a portion of them. The table shows just over 95,000 clones, with 80% to 85% occurring only once. Source material: peripheral blood. The receptor set was obtained from a man aged 55 to 69 with acute or convalescent COVID-19.

The chain couples TRBV11-2 to TRBJ2-7; possible D gene TRBD2, 6 bases. Trimming shortened V by 3 bases and J by 1 base, and 19 bases separated the two germline ends. The germline V gene encodes CDR1 SGHAT and CDR2 FQNNGV. This CDR3 comprises 17 residues. CDR3 in DNA: TGTGCCAGCAGCTTCCTCTTGCCCCGGGACTCTTCCTACGAGCAGTACGTC. Translation: CASSFLLPRDSSYEQYV.

This clone was counted between two and nine times. The chain employs TRBV10-3 and TRBJ2-1, with 8 bases identical to TRBD2. Trimming at V came to 8 bases and at J to 7 bases, leaving 7 bases not matched to a gene. Germline-derived CDR1 and CDR2 are ENHRY and SYGVKD. The CDR3 has 13 residues. For the CDR3, the DNA is TGTGCCATCGGACTAGCCCACCGGAATGAGCAGTTCTTC. It codes for CAIGLAHRNEQFF.

This clone appeared a single time. This chain uses TRBV7-2 with TRBJ1-1; D possibly corresponds to TRBD1 (6 bases). The CDR3 covers 14 residues. V lost 6 bases and J lost 0, with 11 bases in between. Germline assignment: CDR1 SGHTA and CDR2 FQGNSA. CDR3 DNA sequence: TGTGCCAGCAGACTGGACAGCATGAACACTGAAGCTTTCTTT. Translated, it gives CASRLDSMNTEAFF.

This clone was counted many times. The rearrangement uses TRBV5-5 and TRBJ2-7; 8 bases are shared with TRBD1. Germline V gene sequence: CDR1 SGHKS, CDR2 YYEKEE (reference sequence). This CDR3 has 14 residues. The ends lost 4 bases at V and 3 bases at J; junction bases unmatched: 6. The CDR3 protein is CASSGFDRGYEQYF. CDR3 sequence (DNA): TGTGCCAGCAGCGGCTTCGACAGGGGCTACGAGCAGTACTTC.

The chain joins TRBV19 to TRBJ2-7, with D perhaps matching TRBD1 (6 bases). Germline CDR1 LNHDA, CDR2 SQIVND (reference sequence). Between the trimmed V and J ends, which lost 6 bases and 6 bases, there was a span of 18 bases. The CDR3 is 14 residues long. The CDR3 DNA reads TGTGCCAGTAGCCGGGACACCCCTGATGGCGAGCAGTACTTC. Protein: CASSRDTPDGEQYF.

The CDR3 loop is CASIALGFF. The CDR3 DNA reads as TGCGCCAGCATCGCCCTAGGGTTCTTC. This chain connects TRBV4-3 to TRBJ2-1; D gene unclear. Germline V gives CDR1 LGHNA, CDR2 YSLEER. The V end lost 7 bases, the J end lost 15 bases, and 10 bases lay between the germline ends. The CDR3 is made up of 9 amino acids.

This chain joins TRBV3-1 (or the pseudogene TRBV3-2) and TRBJ1-2; 7 nucleotides match TRBD1. After removal of 8 bases from V and 8 bases from J, the junction contained 8 bases not matched to a gene. Germline CDR1 and CDR2: LGHDT and YNNKEL (reference sequence). This CDR3 has 12 residues. The CDR3 sequence is CASGLTGEGYTF. The CDR3 DNA reads as TGTGCCAGCGGGCTCACAGGGGAGGGCTACACCTTC.

The chain uses TRBV7-3 and TRBJ1-1; maybe TRBD1 (5 bases). V gave up 5 bases and J gave up 3 bases, with 10 bases separating them. The CDR3 extends over 13 amino acids. Germline loops: CDR1 SGHTA, CDR2 FQGTGA. The CDR3 sequence is CASSGTGYTEAFF. The DNA for the CDR3 is TGTGCCAGCAGCGGTACAGGATACACTGAAGCTTTCTTT.

V usage is TRBV6-6 and J usage is TRBJ1-5; 8 bases line up with TRBD1. Unmatched junction bases numbered 7, after V lost 2 bases and J lost 7 bases. Looked up from germline, CDR1 is MNHNY and CDR2 is SVGAGI (reference sequence). The length of the CDR3 is 15 residues. The CDR3 spells CASSYQPGGTQPQHF. CDR3 sequence (DNA): TGTGCCAGCAGTTACCAGCCAGGGGGCACCCAGCCCCAGCATTTT.

This clone was found once. This chain uses TRBV9 with TRBJ2-3; 7 nucleotides agree with TRBD1. With 0 bases clipped from V and 4 bases from J, the junction kept 5 bases outside the gene matches. CDR3 length equals 15 residues. Germline CDR1 is SGDLS and CDR2 is YYNGEE. The CDR3 sequence: CASSVEGQAADTQYF. The CDR3 nucleotides read TGTGCCAGCAGCGTAGAAGGACAGGCAGCAGATACGCAGTATTTT.

This clone occurred once. The genes are TRBV11-3 and TRBJ2-4; 9 nucleotides match TRBD2. The CDR3 consists of 14 residues. Germline V CDR1 and CDR2: SGHNT, YENEEA. J lost 8 bases, V lost 1 base, and 3 bases had no gene match. This CDR3 is CASSLGLAGDIQYF. The CDR3 DNA reads TGTGCCAGCAGCTTAGGTTTAGCGGGGGACATTCAGTACTTC.

The chain links TRBV6-1 to TRBJ2-3, with TRBD2 matching 11 bases. The CDR3 consists of 17 residues. V lost 2 bases, J lost 5 bases, and 9 bases stayed unmatched. Germline loops: CDR1 MNHNS, CDR2 SASEGT. CDR3 bases: TGTGCCAGCAGTGAACCCCTACTAGCGGGAGAACTAGATACGCAGTATTTT. It is translated as CASSEPLLAGELDTQYF.

This clone was counted at least ten times. The chain has TRBV11-2 and TRBJ1-1; 8 bases fit TRBD1. V shed 5 bases, J shed 3 bases, and the junction held 2 bases outside the gene matches. The germline V gene has CDR1 SGHAT and CDR2 FQNNGV. The CDR3 covers 13 residues. CDR3 DNA: TGTGCCAGCAGCCCGACAGGGGACACTGAAGCTTTCTTT. It codes for CASSPTGDTEAFF.

This rearrangement joins TRBV18 to TRBJ1-4; no clear D. The germline V gene encodes CDR1 KGHSH and CDR2 LQKENI. V was shortened by 6 bases and J by 0 bases, with 8 bases between the two germline ends. The CDR3 spans 14 residues. CDR3 in amino acids: CASSGGATNEKLFF. The CDR3 bases are TGTGCCAGCTCTGGCGGGGCAACTAATGAAAAACTGTTTTTT.

This rearrangement joins TRBV28 to TRBJ1-4; 10 bases are shared with TRBD1. The germline gives CDR1 MDHEN, CDR2 SYDVKM. The CDR3 covers 16 residues. With V trimmed by 6 bases and J by 8 bases, 12 bases remained unmatched. CDR3 DNA sequence: TGTGCCAGCAGCAATTCCGGGACAGGGGAGGAGGAAAAACTGTTTTTT. It encodes CASSNSGTGEEEKLFF.

V is TRBV5-1 and J is TRBJ1-1; D is unclear. Trimming pared 3 bases from V and 5 bases from J, leaving 14 bases between. The CDR3 runs to 14 residues. Germline V gene data show CDR1 as SGHRS and CDR2 as YFSETQ. The CDR3, as DNA: TGCGCCAGCAGCTCCTGGACCGGGAATACTGAAGCTTTCTTT. Protein: CASSSWTGNTEAFF.

Here the CDR3 DNA reads TGTGCCAGCAGTGGGACTATTTATGAGCAGTACGTC. Translation: CASSGTIYEQYV. The chain is built from TRBV6-2 or TRBV6-3 and TRBJ2-7; 7 nucleotides line up with TRBD2. CDR3 length: 12 amino acids. Germline V gene data show CDR1 as MNHEY and CDR2 as SVGEGT. V lost 5 bases to trimming and J lost 7 bases; unmatched junction nucleotides: 5.

J is TRBJ1-1 and V is TRBV18; D is ambiguous. V was shortened by 6 bases and J by 4 bases, with 18 bases between the two germline ends. The CDR3 length is 15 residues. Germline CDR1 and CDR2: KGHSH and LQKENI. CDR3 in DNA: TGTGCCAGCTCTCCGAAAGAGGGAAGGTTCACTGAAGCTTTCTTT. Translation gives CASSPKEGRFTEAFF.

This rearrangement joins TRBV5-1 to TRBJ1-2; D possibly corresponds to TRBD1 (5 bases). Germline values: CDR1 SGHRS, CDR2 YFSETQ. The V end was cut by 1 base, the J end by 8 bases, with 12 bases between. The length of the CDR3 is 13 residues. The CDR3 loop is CASSLRLGRGYTF. The CDR3 DNA is TGCGCCAGCAGCTTGAGGCTGGGGCGAGGCTACACCTTC.

The chain combines TRBV6-2 or TRBV6-3 with TRBJ2-7; 9 bases fit TRBD2. The CDR3 contains 14 residues. Trimming removed 4 bases from V and 6 bases from J; junction bases left unmatched: 7. CDR1 and CDR2 from the germline V gene are MNHEY and SVGEGT. The CDR3 sequence: CASSLTSGAVEQYV. The CDR3 DNA reads TGTGCCAGCAGTTTGACTAGCGGTGCGGTCGAGCAGTACGTC.

This rearrangement joins TRBV19 to TRBJ1-2; 9 bases align to TRBD1. Per germline, CDR1 LNHDA and CDR2 SQIVND (reference sequence). The CDR3 is made up of 14 amino acids. With V trimmed by 7 bases and J by 4 bases, 7 bases remained unmatched. The CDR3 sequence is CASKQQGASYGYTF. The CDR3 nucleotides read TGTGCCAGTAAGCAACAGGGGGCGAGCTATGGCTACACCTTC.

The J gene is TRBJ2-1, the V gene TRBV18; 15 bases fit TRBD2. The CDR3 extends over 15 amino acids. Germline V CDR1 and CDR2: KGHSH, LQKENI. Unmatched junction bases numbered 2, after V lost 3 bases and J lost 8 bases. CDR3 DNA: TGTGCCAGCTCACCCGGACTAGCGGGAGGGGATGAGCAGTTCTTC. Translated: CASSPGLAGGDEQFF.

This clone was found a few times. DNA for the CDR3: TGTGCCAGCAGCCCAGGGCTACGGGCAGGGGAGGGCTACGAGCAGTACGTC. It yields the protein CASSPGLRAGEGYEQYV. The gene calls are TRBV7-9 and TRBJ2-7; TRBD2 might be the D (7 bases). The germline V gene encodes CDR1 SEHNR and CDR2 FQNEAQ (reference sequence). The length of the CDR3 is 17 residues. Trimming removed 5 bases at V and 3 bases at J, with 23 bases between.

The chain is built from TRBV30 and TRBJ2-1; 13 bases line up with TRBD2. The CDR3 loop spans 19 amino acids. The J segment lost 0 bases and the V segment lost 0 bases, leaving 8 bases of the junction unmatched. Per the germline V gene, CDR1 is GTSNPN and CDR2 is SVGIG (reference sequence). In nucleotides, the CDR3 is TGTGCCTGGAGTGTAGTCGGGACTAGCGGGATACCCTCCTACAATGAGCAGTTCTTC. This translates into CAWSVVGTSGIPSYNEQFF.

This chain links TRBV16 with TRBJ2-2; D gene uncertain. CDR3 size: 14 residues. V lost 4 bases and J 4 bases, leaving 10 bases between the germline ends. Germline V gene lookup returns CDR1 KGHSY and CDR2 FQNENV. The CDR3 sequence is CASSPLGPTGELFF. CDR3 DNA sequence: TGTGCCAGCAGCCCGCTTGGCCCCACCGGGGAGCTGTTTTTT.

The chain carries TRBV21-1 and TRBJ2-5; the table's D call, TRBD2, has no DNA check behind it. TRBV21-1 is flagged as a pseudogene. The CDR3 covers 14 residues. The CDR3 is CASSKSRAEETQYF. The CDR3 DNA follows: TGTGCCAGCAGCAAATCGCGGGCCGAGGAGACCCAGTACTTC.

V usage is TRBV30 and J usage is TRBJ1-4; D is uncertain. Germline V lookup: CDR1 GTSNPN, CDR2 SVGIG (reference sequence). Trimming removed 5 bases at V and 5 bases at J, with 6 bases between. CDR3 length equals 11 residues. This chain's CDR3 is CAWVFNEKLFF. The CDR3 DNA follows: TGTGCCTGGGTATTCAATGAAAAACTGTTTTTT.

The rearrangement uses TRBV6-4 and TRBJ2-7; 7 bases agree with TRBD2. The J segment lost 6 bases and the V segment lost 1 base, leaving 3 bases of the junction unmatched. Germline CDR1 and CDR2: MRHNA and SNTAGT. The CDR3 has 13 residues. The CDR3 DNA reads as TGTGCCAGCAGTGACTGGGGGGGGTCCGAGCAGTACGTC. It codes for CASSDWGGSEQYV.

The V and J genes are TRBV18 and TRBJ2-1; D gene unclear. The CDR3 has 17 amino acids. Germline CDR1 and CDR2: KGHSH and LQKENI. V was pared by 1 base and J by 0 bases, with 13 bases between. The CDR3 nucleotides read TGTGCCAGCTCACCACGACTGCTTACCAACTCCTACAATGAGCAGTTCTTC. Protein: CASSPRLLTNSYNEQFF.

The gene calls are TRBV7-9 and TRBJ2-2; 9 bases are a match to TRBD1. Germline lookup yields CDR1 SEHNR and CDR2 FQNEAQ (reference sequence). Trimming cost V 7 bases and J 5 bases; bases outside gene matches: 8. This CDR3 contains 15 residues. The CDR3 region has the DNA TGTGCCAGCATACAGGGACAGGGTGTAACCGGGGAGCTGTTTTTT. It yields the protein CASIQGQGVTGELFF.

The rearrangement joins TRBV11-3 to TRBJ2-7; D possibly corresponds to TRBD2 (6 bases). V lost 5 bases to trimming and J lost 9 bases, with 11 bases between them. Per the germline V gene, CDR1 is SGHNT and CDR2 is YENEEA. The CDR3 consists of 11 residues. Here the CDR3 reads CASSLGTGQYF. CDR3 nucleotide sequence: TGTGCCAGCAGCCTTGGGACTGGGCAGTACTTC.

The rearrangement uses TRBV19 and TRBJ2-1; 8 bases match TRBD2. V shed 6 bases, J shed 6 bases, and the junction held 10 bases outside the gene matches. The CDR3 length is 15 residues. Germline V lookup: CDR1 LNHDA, CDR2 SQIVND (reference sequence). The CDR3 bases are TGTGCCAGTAGCCCCGGCCCGGGACTAGGCAATGAGCAGTTCTTC. Translated, it gives CASSPGPGLGNEQFF. Full variable domain (outside the CDR3, taken from reference TRBV19 and TRBJ2-1): DGGITQSPKYLFRKEGQNVTLSCEQNLNHDAMYWYRQDPGQGLRLIYYSQIVNDFQKGDIAEGYSVSREKKESFPLTVTSAQKNPTAFYLCASSPGPGLGNEQFFGPGTRLTVL.